Here is one T cell receptor (beta chain) with its context. Its antigen target is currently unknown. No base quality information exists; no much larger clone differs at one position. CDR3 length: 14 amino acids, cysteine to phenylalanine. Only the CDR3 part of the read is kept: 42 bases, read in frame from the first base. Reading the germline V gene gives CDR1 SGDLS and CDR2 YYNGEE. V is shortened by 2 bases, J by 9 bases, and the region joining them spans 12 bases. High-throughput TCR beta sequencing profiled peripheral blood CD8+ and CD4+ T cells from healthy donors, Susac syndrome patients and multiple sclerosis patients. Recently defined diagnostic criteria for definite or probable disease were met by the Susac syndrome patients. Bulk CD8+ and CD4+ T cells were purified by magnetic negative isolation, whereas CD8+ TEMRA cells were enriched by FACS. Blood was collected in EDTA tubes and processed within 24 hours, with PBMCs isolated through density gradient centrifugation. PBMCs intended for TCR sequencing were frozen in liquid nitrogen and were later thawed in a 37 degrees C water bath. The sorted or isolated CD4+, CD8+ and CD8+ TEMRA cells reached a purity of at least 90%.

RNA was extracted with the RNeasy kit and roughly 0.45 to 1 ug was reverse transcribed using random hexamers. The immunoSEQ multiplex PCR assay, covering 54 Vbeta and 13 Jbeta segments, was used to amplify TCR beta CDR3 regions. PCR amplification bias was corrected by using a synthetic template baseline for primer optimization and computational correction. On the study's bioinformatics: Reads were annotated to V, D and J genes per IMGT and analyzed with immunoSEQ Analyzer, keeping only productive sequences. Clonality was calculated as one minus the Shannon entropy normalized by log2 of the number of productive unique sequences. For each patient and control, public and private clones were evaluated within the 100 most prevalent clones. A clone was defined as Susac-specific if it was absent from the healthy and MS cohorts, from over a thousand published viral clones and from other ImmuneACCESS disease sequences. The raw public data were reprocessed by TCRdb itself: fastp quality trimming at Q25, MiXCR clonotype calling, in-frame beta chains only. Each entry is one CDR3 protein sequence, shown with its most common DNA and genes. None of the V and J calls come from the authors' own analysis; TCRdb made them. Counted in this sample were roughly 140,000 distinct CDR3 sequences; 85% to 95% of them appeared once. 0.16% of the sample is in the top ten clones.

This record belongs to a study of CD8 T cells in Susac syndrome (dated 2019 in TCRdb). In terms of the full investigation: Among the sequenced Susac syndrome patients, over five had clinically active disease and roughly eight were in clinical remission. At blood withdrawal, Susac syndrome patients were either therapy-naive, taking corticosteroids (in some cases with IVIg as well), or taking IVIg alone. Whether CD8+ T cell activation and differentiation in Susac syndrome was antigen driven was tested using repertoire sequencing.

Results the study describes overall, beyond this receptor: The number of individuals in the TCR sequencing and HLA analysis was acknowledged as relatively small. The CD4+ T cell repertoire of patients with Susac syndrome showed no detectable clonal expansion.

The rearranged chain carries TRBV9 and TRBJ1-6; the D gene is perhaps TRBD1, from 6 matching bases. This sequence originates from a human donor with Susac syndrome. Material: CD4+ T cells from PBMCs. The DNA sequence is as follows: TGTGCCAGCAGCGTCCGGGAGGGGGGTTCACCCCTCCACTTT. It is translated as CASSVREGGSPLHF.